Following are 29 T cell receptor beta chains from one sample sequenced in a study of blood T cell repertoires in COVID-19 (dated by TCRdb to the early 2020s). Library generation was performed with the immunoSEQ multiplex PCR assay. TCRdb stores this immuneACCESS table with in-frame sequences only. Part of the clones is absent; in the studies checked, under half of the shortfall reflects unresolved V genes, and no reason is known for the rest. In this sample the table shows tens of thousands of clones, about 87% of which occur a single time. The top ten hold over 8.5% of the sample. Sequencing input: peripheral blood. These receptors were obtained from an elderly man with acute or convalescent COVID-19.

This clone was seen just once. The rearrangement uses TRBV5-1 and TRBJ1-2; 10 bases map to TRBD1. This CDR3 spans 16 amino acids. CDR1 is SGHRS, CDR2 YFSETQ, per germline. V dropped 4 bases and J dropped 7; count of bases not matched to a gene: 13. CDR3 region: CASSQEPGQGLGGYTF. DNA for the CDR3: TGCGCCAGCAGCCAGGAACCGGGACAGGGGTTGGGTGGCTACACCTTC. The full variable domain, with the rest looked up from reference TRBV5-1 and TRBJ1-2, is KAGVTQTPRYLIKTRGQQVTLSCSPISGHRSVSWYQQTPGQGLQFLFEYFSETQRNKGNFPGRFSGRQFSNSRSEMNVSTLELGDSALYLCASSQEPGQGLGGYTFGSGTRLTVV.

The chain is built from TRBV19 and TRBJ1-5; maybe TRBD1 (5 bases). The CDR3 runs to 14 residues. Per germline, CDR1 LNHDA and CDR2 SQIVND (reference sequence). Trimming removed 2 bases at V and 6 bases at J, with 11 bases between. The CDR3 DNA reads TGTGCCAGTAGTATAAGGACAAAAGGTCAGCCCCAGCATTTT. This gives the protein CASSIRTKGQPQHF.

V and J are TRBV23-1 and TRBJ1-2, with 9 positions matching TRBD1. TRBV23-1 is assigned to the ORF class and has an uncertain function. V trimming: 0 bases; J trimming: 5 bases; junction bases outside the gene matches: 13. This CDR3 has 18 residues. CDR3 amino acids: CASSQSKTTGTGKYGYTF. CDR3 DNA: TGCGCCAGCAGTCAATCGAAAACAACCGGGACAGGGAAGTATGGCTACACCTTC.

The chain combines TRBV5-8 with TRBJ1-1; D possibly corresponds to TRBD1 (5 bases). The V gene's germline CDR1 is SGHTS and CDR2 YDEGEE. Trimming removed 0 bases from V and 2 bases from J, with 11 bases in between. This CDR3 is built from 15 residues. The CDR3 spells CASSLEAGRNTEAFF. CDR3 DNA sequence: TGTGCCAGCAGCTTGGAGGCAGGGCGAAACACTGAAGCTTTCTTT.

This sequence joins TRBV7-2 and TRBJ2-7; 7 bases map to TRBD1. Germline-derived CDR1 and CDR2 are SGHTA and FQGNSA. The CDR3 is 14 amino acids. Trimming took 4 bases from V and 2 from J; bases not matched to a gene: 5. In nucleotides, the CDR3 is TGTGCCAGCAGCTCTCCGGGACAGACCTACGAGCAGTACTTC. This gives the protein CASSSPGQTYEQYF.

The chain couples TRBV4-3 to TRBJ1-2; unclear D gene. The CDR3 runs to 17 residues. V gave up 0 bases and J gave up 7 bases, with 21 bases separating them. In germline, CDR1 is LGHNA, CDR2 YSLEER. CDR3 in amino acids: CASSQDLTTGNSAGYTF. CDR3 bases: TGCGCCAGCAGCCAAGATCTAACAACGGGGAACAGCGCTGGCTACACCTTC.

The rearrangement uses TRBV12-3 or TRBV12-4 and TRBJ2-7; 10 bases agree with TRBD1. This CDR3 is built from 13 residues. Unmatched junction bases numbered 1, after V lost 5 bases and J lost 3 bases. The CDR3 DNA reads as TGTGCCAGCAGTCGGACAGGGGGCTACGAGCAGTACTTC. It codes for CASSRTGGYEQYF.

This chain joins TRBV19 and TRBJ1-4; D gene unclear. The CDR3 spans 12 residues. Germline V gene data show CDR1 as LNHDA and CDR2 as SQIVND (reference sequence). The V gene lost 7 bases and the J gene lost 8 bases, with 11 bases spanning the gap. CDR3 sequence (DNA): TGTGCCAGTAATACCCGAGGCGAAAAACTGTTTTTT. This sequence encodes CASNTRGEKLFF.

J is TRBJ2-3 and V is TRBV7-6, with 10 bases identical to TRBD2. The CDR3 runs to 15 residues. The germline CDR1 and CDR2 sequences are SGHVS and FNYEAQ. With V trimmed by 2 bases and J by 6 bases, 5 bases remained unmatched. CDR3 coding DNA: TGTGCCAGCAGCTTACTAGCGGGGGCCGGGGATACGCAGTATTTT. Its translation: CASSLLAGAGDTQYF.

The sample holds a few counts of this clone. This chain joins TRBV5-1 and TRBJ1-4; 8 nucleotides line up with TRBD1. The CDR3 spans 19 residues. CDR1 is SGHRS, CDR2 YFSETQ, per germline. V lost 0 bases, J lost 8 bases, and 18 bases stayed unmatched. The CDR3 protein is CASSLETPYRGGVEEKLFF. CDR3 nucleotide sequence: TGCGCCAGCAGCTTGGAGACTCCATACAGGGGGGGTGTAGAGGAAAAACTGTTTTTT.

The genes are TRBV7-2 and TRBJ1-3; D unresolved. The CDR3 is 15 residues long. The V gene lost 0 bases and the J gene lost 2 bases, with 8 bases spanning the gap. Germline values: CDR1 SGHTA, CDR2 FQGNSA. CDR3 loop: CASSLAGGTGNTIYF. DNA for the CDR3: TGTGCCAGCAGCTTAGCGGGAGGTACTGGAAACACCATATATTTT.

J is TRBJ1-2 and V is TRBV6-6; TRBD1 matches 9 bases. The CDR3 runs 13 residues. Unmatched junction bases numbered 5, after V lost 4 bases and J lost 8 bases. CDR1 MNHNY and CDR2 SVGAGI come from the germline V gene (reference sequence). The CDR3 region is CASSSTGGVGYTF. The CDR3 DNA reads as TGTGCCAGCAGTTCGACAGGGGGGGTGGGCTACACCTTC.

The gene calls are TRBV4-3 and TRBJ2-7; 7 bases fit TRBD2. The germline V gene encodes CDR1 LGHNA and CDR2 YSLEER. V dropped 3 bases and J dropped 0; count of bases not matched to a gene: 5. This CDR3 region has 15 residues. Written as DNA, the CDR3 is TGCGCCAGCAGCCAGACGGGAGGTAGCTCCTACGAGCAGTACTTC. Translation: CASSQTGGSSYEQYF.

This chain joins TRBV7-2 and TRBJ1-6; D unresolved. V was clipped by 4 bases and J by 9 bases, with 19 bases between them. Per germline, CDR1 SGHTA and CDR2 FQGNSA. The CDR3 sequence is 16 residues long. DNA for the CDR3: TGTGCCAGCAGCTCCCCCGCGTGGTTCGGAGGTTCACCCCTCCACTTT. It encodes CASSSPAWFGGSPLHF.

A single count supports this clone. This chain links TRBV6-5 with TRBJ1-2; D is unresolved. V was pared by 0 bases and J by 6 bases, with 17 bases between. The CDR3 is 16 amino acids. Germline loops: CDR1 MNHEY, CDR2 SVGAGI. The chain's CDR3 is CASSYSTLRVENGYTF. CDR3 DNA: TGTGCCAGCAGTTACTCGACTTTAAGAGTGGAGAATGGCTACACCTTC.

The chain is built from TRBV6-5 and TRBJ2-7; TRBD2 is a possible D gene (6 bases). Germline loops: CDR1 MNHEY, CDR2 SVGAGI. This CDR3 spans 12 amino acids. V lost 9 bases, J lost 3 bases, and 12 bases lay in between. Here the CDR3 DNA reads TGTGCCAGTTGGGATAGCGGCTACGAGCAGTACTTC. It encodes CASWDSGYEQYF.

The chain combines TRBV5-1 with TRBJ2-3; 10 bases agree with TRBD2. J gave up 0 bases and V 6 bases, and 4 bases lay outside the gene matches. This CDR3 comprises 15 residues. CDR1 SGHRS and CDR2 YFSETQ come from the germline V gene. CDR3 loop: CASKTSGPSTDTQYF. In DNA, the CDR3 is TGCGCCAGCAAGACTAGCGGGCCTAGCACAGATACGCAGTATTTT. The entire variable domain, with the rest obtained from reference TRBV5-1 and TRBJ2-3, is as follows: KAGVTQTPRYLIKTRGQQVTLSCSPISGHRSVSWYQQTPGQGLQFLFEYFSETQRNKGNFPGRFSGRQFSNSRSEMNVSTLELGDSALYLCASKTSGPSTDTQYFGPGTRLTVL.

The chain uses TRBV10-3 and TRBJ2-5, with 12 bases fitting TRBD2. The length of the CDR3 is 14 residues. Germline V gives CDR1 ENHRY, CDR2 SYGVKD. Trimming took 8 bases from V and 2 from J; bases not matched to a gene: 3. The DNA of the CDR3 is TGTGCCATCCGGACTAGCGGGGATCAAGAGACCCAGTACTTC. Translating gives CAIRTSGDQETQYF.

The chain recombines TRBV7-9 with TRBJ2-5, with D possibly matching TRBD1 (6 bases). Trimming took 6 bases from V and 5 from J, leaving 22 bases between them. CDR1 is SEHNR, CDR2 FQNEAQ, per germline (reference sequence). The CDR3 is 16 amino acids. In DNA form, the CDR3 reads TGTGCCAGCAGTGTAGGGGGTACGAAAGGGATGGAGACCCAGTACTTC. Protein: CASSVGGTKGMETQYF.

CDR3 in DNA: TGTGCCAGCAGCCCCGGGAACACCGGGGAGCTGTTTTTT. This codes for CASSPGNTGELFF. V gene TRBV7-2 combines with J gene TRBJ2-2; the D is unclear. Germline CDR1 is SGHTA and CDR2 is FQGNSA. Trimming left V 5 bases short and J 1 base short, with 5 bases between. There are 13 residues in the CDR3.

The chain joins TRBV28 to TRBJ1-4; D is perhaps TRBD1 (6 bases). V was pared by 1 base and J by 11 bases, with 14 bases between. CDR3 length: 14 amino acids. Germline CDR1 reads MDHEN; CDR2 reads SYDVKM. CDR3 nucleotides: TGTGCCAGCAGTTTATCCAGGACAACAGGGAAACTGTTTTTT. Its translation is CASSLSRTTGKLFF.

This sequence joins TRBV6-2 or TRBV6-3 and TRBJ2-1; 7 nucleotides agree with TRBD2. CDR1 and CDR2 from the germline V gene are MNHEY and SVGEGT. The CDR3 is 12 amino acids. V shed 4 bases, J shed 9 bases, and the junction held 3 bases outside the gene matches. This CDR3 reads CASSWSGTEQFF. DNA of the CDR3: TGTGCCAGCAGTTGGAGCGGGACTGAGCAGTTCTTC.

This sequence joins TRBV5-1 and TRBJ1-2, with D unresolved. Germline lookup yields CDR1 SGHRS and CDR2 YFSETQ. CDR3 size: 13 residues. The V end was cut by 4 bases, the J end by 5 bases, with 12 bases between. Here the CDR3 DNA reads TGCGCCAGCAGCCCTGCCACGGGATATGGCTACACCTTC. Protein: CASSPATGYGYTF. Complete variable domain (other parts from reference TRBV5-1 and TRBJ1-2): KAGVTQTPRYLIKTRGQQVTLSCSPISGHRSVSWYQQTPGQGLQFLFEYFSETQRNKGNFPGRFSGRQFSNSRSEMNVSTLELGDSALYLCASSPATGYGYTFGSGTRLTVV.

The chain has TRBV12-3 or TRBV12-4 and TRBJ2-5; D might be TRBD2 (6 bases). This CDR3 is 13 amino acids long. With 6 bases removed from V and 1 base from J, the gap between germline ends came to 9 bases. CDR3 region: CASSPAGQETQYF. For the CDR3, the DNA is TGTGCCAGCAGCCCAGCGGGCCAAGAGACCCAGTACTTC.

The chain links TRBV2 to TRBJ1-1; D uncertain. CDR3 length: 12 residues. V gave up 4 bases and J gave up 0 bases, with 3 bases separating them. Germline V gives CDR1 SNHLY, CDR2 FYNNEI. Written as DNA, the CDR3 is TGTGCCAGCAGTGTCTTGAACACTGAAGCTTTCTTT. Protein sequence: CASSVLNTEAFF.

V usage is TRBV5-1 and J usage is TRBJ2-7; D gene ambiguous. Germline CDR1 reads SGHRS; CDR2 reads YFSETQ. This CDR3 has 14 amino acids. The V end was cut by 4 bases, the J end by 5 bases, with 16 bases between. The chain's CDR3 is CASSPRSPSDEQYF. The CDR3 DNA reads TGCGCCAGCAGCCCGCGTTCGCCTTCTGACGAGCAGTACTTC.

This clone was seen just once. This sequence joins TRBV11-2 and TRBJ2-7; TRBD2 matches 10 bases. J lost 2 bases, V lost 1 base, and 2 bases had no gene match. CDR1 SGHAT and CDR2 FQNNGV come from the germline V gene. The CDR3 runs 15 residues. The CDR3 DNA reads as TGTGCCAGCAGCTTAGGAGGACTAGCGGCCTACGAGCAGTACTTC. Translating it yields CASSLGGLAAYEQYF.

This clone was observed a single time. This rearrangement joins TRBV4-3 to TRBJ1-6, with D possibly matching TRBD1 (6 bases). This CDR3 spans 16 amino acids. V lost 1 base to trimming and J lost 6 bases, with 13 bases between them. Germline V gene sequence: CDR1 LGHNA, CDR2 YSLEER. DNA for the CDR3: TGCGCCAGCAGCCAAGGGGACACGGGGTTTAATTCACCCCTCCACTTT. Residues: CASSQGDTGFNSPLHF.

Written as DNA, the CDR3 is TGTGCCAGCAGTGAAAGCGAGGGATACTACAATGAGCAGTTCTTC. Residues: CASSESEGYYNEQFF. This chain joins TRBV2 and TRBJ2-1; tentatively, D is TRBD2 (5 bases). The germline CDR1 and CDR2 sequences are SNHLY and FYNNEI. The ends were cut back, 2 bases at V and 3 bases at J, with 11 bases in the middle. The CDR3 consists of 15 residues.